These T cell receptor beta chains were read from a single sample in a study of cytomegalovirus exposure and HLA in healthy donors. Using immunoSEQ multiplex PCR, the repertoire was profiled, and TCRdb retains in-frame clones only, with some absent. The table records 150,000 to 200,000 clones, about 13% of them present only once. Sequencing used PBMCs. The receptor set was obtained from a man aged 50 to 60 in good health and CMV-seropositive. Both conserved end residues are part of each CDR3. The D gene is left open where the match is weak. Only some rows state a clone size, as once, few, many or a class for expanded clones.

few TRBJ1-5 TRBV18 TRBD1 CASSPGRTGGVNQPQHF TGTGCCAGCTCACCCGGCCGGACAGGGGGGGTCAATCAGCCCCAGCATTTT
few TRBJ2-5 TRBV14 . CASSLWSLRETQYF TGTGCCAGCAGCCTTTGGAGCCTCCGGGAGACCCAGTACTTC
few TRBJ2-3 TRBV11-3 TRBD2 CASSPRGDGYTDTQYF TGTGCCAGCAGCCCACGGGGGGACGGATACACAGATACGCAGTATTTT
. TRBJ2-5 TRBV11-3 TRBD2 CASSEGTSEKETQYF TGTGCCAGCAGCGAAGGTACTAGCGAGAAAGAGACCCAGTACTTC
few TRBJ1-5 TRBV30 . CAWTLGVGNQPQHF TGTGCCTGGACCCTAGGGGTTGGCAATCAGCCCCAGCATTTT
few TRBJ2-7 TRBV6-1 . CASRSRASSYEQYF TGTGCCAGCAGGAGCAGGGCGAGCTCCTACGAGCAGTACTTC
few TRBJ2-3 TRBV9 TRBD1 CASSPTGSTDTQYF TGTGCCAGCAGCCCGACAGGGAGCACAGATACGCAGTATTTT
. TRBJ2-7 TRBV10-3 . CAISDPGTRSYEQYF TGTGCCATCAGTGACCCCGGGACACGCTCCTACGAGCAGTACTTC
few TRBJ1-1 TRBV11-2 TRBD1 CASSQGTGWNTEAFF TGTGCCAGCAGCCAAGGGACAGGTTGGAACACTGAAGCTTTCTTT
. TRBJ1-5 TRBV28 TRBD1 CASSQGGNQPQHF TGTGCCAGCAGTCAGGGGGGCAATCAGCCCCAGCATTTT
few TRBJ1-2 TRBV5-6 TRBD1 CASSLAQGDGYTF TGTGCCAGCAGCTTGGCACAGGGGGATGGCTACACCTTC
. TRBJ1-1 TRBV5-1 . CASSPTGMNTEAFF TGCGCCAGCAGCCCTACGGGAATGAACACTGAAGCTTTCTTT
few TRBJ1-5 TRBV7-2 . CASSLRQNQPQHF TGTGCCAGCAGCCTTAGACAGAATCAGCCCCAGCATTTT
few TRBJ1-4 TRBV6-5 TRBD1 CASSPGTGIPRQLFF TGTGCCAGCAGTCCCGGGACAGGGATCCCTCGGCAACTGTTTTTT
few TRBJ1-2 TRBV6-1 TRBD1 CASSDRRTGANYGYTF TGTGCCAGCAGTGATCGTCGGACAGGGGCGAACTATGGCTACACCTTC